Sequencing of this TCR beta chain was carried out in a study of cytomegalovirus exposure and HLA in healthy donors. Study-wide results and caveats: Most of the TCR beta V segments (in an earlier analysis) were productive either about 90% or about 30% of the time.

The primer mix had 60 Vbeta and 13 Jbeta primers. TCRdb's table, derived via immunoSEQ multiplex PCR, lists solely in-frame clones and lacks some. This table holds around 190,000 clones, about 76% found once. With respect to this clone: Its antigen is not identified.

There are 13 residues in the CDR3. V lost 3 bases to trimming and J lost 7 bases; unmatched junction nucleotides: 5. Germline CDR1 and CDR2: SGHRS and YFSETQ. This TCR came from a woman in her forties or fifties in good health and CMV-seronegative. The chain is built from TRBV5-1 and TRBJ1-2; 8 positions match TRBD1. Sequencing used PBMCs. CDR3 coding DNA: TGCGCCAGCAGCTACGGACAGGGTCGTGGCTACACCTTC. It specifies CASSYGQGRGYTF.